A single sample is the source of the 12 T cell receptor beta chains below, sequenced in a study of PD-L1 blockade in urothelial cancer. This table comes from immunoSEQ multiplex PCR, and its TCRdb copy is limited to in-frame clones, with some not included. The data hold some 71,000 clones, with approximately 84% observed a single time. Specified time point: pretreatment peripheral blood. The sequencing here drew on PBMCs, taken around atezolizumab (anti-PD-L1) treatment. Receptor source: a man aged 55 to 70 with urothelial cancer.

The table lists this clone with a few counts. The chain joins TRBV5-6 to TRBJ2-5; no firm D call. The CDR3 sequence is 13 residues long. CDR1 and CDR2 from the germline V gene are SGHDT and YYEEEE. Trimming cost V 0 bases and J 2 bases, with 5 bases left between them. CDR3 nucleotides: TGTGCCAGCAGCTTGGACTTACAAGAGACCCAGTACTTC. Amino acid sequence: CASSLDLQETQYF.

This sequence joins TRBV6-1 and TRBJ2-3, with 7 bases matching TRBD2. The V segment lost 5 bases and the J segment 5 bases; nucleotides outside the gene matches: 7. Germline CDR1 reads MNHNS; CDR2 reads SASEGT. The CDR3 loop spans 14 amino acids. CDR3 DNA: TGTGCCAGCAGTACGAGACGGACTAGAGATACGCAGTATTTT. It specifies CASSTRRTRDTQYF.

This clone was found once. The chain uses TRBV5-1 and TRBJ2-7; 7 nucleotides match TRBD1. Germline CDR1 is SGHRS and CDR2 is YFSETQ. V lost 5 bases, J lost 5 bases, and 10 bases stayed unmatched. The CDR3 totals 14 residues. CDR3: CASSSGQLVDEQYF. DNA of the CDR3: TGCGCCAGCAGTTCGGGACAGTTGGTCGACGAGCAGTACTTC.

The count of this clone is one. The chain employs TRBV11-3 and TRBJ2-1, with TRBD2 matching 13 bases. The CDR3 spans 16 residues. Per germline, CDR1 SGHNT and CDR2 YENEEA. With V trimmed by 5 bases and J by 4 bases, 5 bases remained unmatched. In nucleotides, the CDR3 is TGTGCCAGCAGCCTGGGGACTAGCGGGGTTTACAATGAGCAGTTCTTC. This codes for CASSLGTSGVYNEQFF. Supplemented by reference TRBV11-3 and TRBJ2-1, the full variable domain reads EAGVVQSPRYKIIEKKQPVAFWCNPISGHNTLYWYLQNLGQGPELLIRYENEEAVDDSQLPKDRFSAERLKGVDSTLKIQPAELGDSAVYLCASSLGTSGVYNEQFFGPGTRLTVL.

The genes are TRBV9 and TRBJ2-2, with D uncertain. Germline assignment: CDR1 SGDLS and CDR2 YYNGEE. V was trimmed by 2 bases and J by 0 bases, leaving 5 bases between them. The CDR3 extends over 14 amino acids. The CDR3 protein is CASSVSPNTGELFF. The CDR3 DNA reads as TGTGCCAGCAGCGTGAGCCCGAACACCGGGGAGCTGTTTTTT.

CDR3 protein: CASSRSQGAPGNTIYF. DNA of the CDR3: TGTGCCAGCAGCCGGAGTCAGGGGGCCCCTGGAAACACCATATATTTT. V gene TRBV11-2 combines with J gene TRBJ1-3, with 8 bases that match TRBD1. The V and J ends lost 5 bases and 2 bases, in that order; junction bases with no gene match: 8. The CDR3 consists of 16 residues. Germline assignment: CDR1 SGHAT and CDR2 FQNNGV.

This clone was detected only a few times. The chain employs TRBV9 and TRBJ1-1, with D uncertain. Germline CDR1 is SGDLS and CDR2 is YYNGEE. With 0 bases removed from V and 6 bases from J, the gap between germline ends came to 9 bases. CDR3 size: 13 residues. The CDR3 nucleotides read TGTGCCAGCAGCGTAGCGGGTACCGCTGAAGCTTTCTTT. Protein product: CASSVAGTAEAFF.

This chain joins TRBV19 and TRBJ1-5; 8 positions match TRBD1. Germline V CDR1 and CDR2: LNHDA, SQIVND (reference sequence). V lost 8 bases and J lost 6; bases outside the gene matches: 6. The CDR3 has 13 amino acids. DNA for the CDR3: TGTGCCAGTTCTCAGGGGGCGGCTCAGCCCCAGCATTTT. Protein: CASSQGAAQPQHF.

The V and J genes are TRBV9 and TRBJ2-3, with 9 bases aligning to TRBD2. After removal of 0 bases from V and 0 bases from J, the junction contained 11 bases not matched to a gene. The CDR3 is 19 residues long. Per the germline V gene, CDR1 is SGDLS and CDR2 is YYNGEE. DNA for the CDR3: TGTGCCAGCAGCGTAGGGGTAGCGGGGGCCTTTACTAGCACAGATACGCAGTATTTT. Protein: CASSVGVAGAFTSTDTQYF.

In its sample, this clone was seen a few times. V gene TRBV27 combines with J gene TRBJ1-1; D may be TRBD1 (6 bases). With 8 bases removed from V and 5 bases from J, the gap between germline ends came to 15 bases. Germline-derived CDR1 and CDR2 are MNHEY and SMNVEV (reference sequence). The CDR3 spans 13 residues. For the CDR3, the DNA is TGTGCCAGCCATTCGGCAGGGGTAACTGAAGCTTTCTTT. Amino acid sequence: CASHSAGVTEAFF.

J is TRBJ2-2 and V is TRBV2; maybe TRBD1 (6 bases). Trimming shortened V by 7 bases and J by 0 bases, and 12 bases separated the two germline ends. Germline V gives CDR1 SNHLY, CDR2 FYNNEI. The CDR3 covers 15 residues. This CDR3 is CASNGQSANTGELFF. In DNA, the CDR3 is TGTGCCAGCAACGGACAGTCCGCGAACACCGGGGAGCTGTTTTTT.

This clone appeared once. The chain combines TRBV10-3 with TRBJ2-1, with 9 bases matching TRBD2. The V gene end was trimmed by 6 bases and the J gene end by 4 bases; junction bases not matched to a gene: 10. The CDR3 loop spans 16 amino acids. CDR1 ENHRY and CDR2 SYGVKD come from the germline V gene. The CDR3 DNA sequence: TGTGCCATCAGCTCCCCGGGACTAGCTGGGTACAATGAGCAGTTCTTC. The encoded protein is CAISSPGLAGYNEQFF.